Given below is one T cell receptor beta chain in context. Its antigen is still unknown. Assay: immunoSEQ multiplex PCR; the TCRdb copy retains only in-frame clones and omits some. The table records some 90,000 clones, under 95% of them present only once. The sample is drawn from a study of OX40 agonist ivuxolimab in advanced cancers. On the study more broadly: While on treatment, patients had intravenous ivuxolimab at 0.01 to 10 mg/kg every 2 weeks.

Germline V gene sequence: CDR1 MDHEN, CDR2 SYDVKM. V was pared by 5 bases and J by 8 bases, with 15 bases between. CDR3 length equals 13 residues. Study findings and constraints: Also showing low normalized T-cell clonal expansion were some of the nonresponders. Dose levels from 0.1 to 3.0 mg/kg saw CD4+ and CD8+ blood T cells expand clonally by week 6.

The source is an adult with an advanced solid tumor such as melanoma, head and neck, liver or kidney cancer. Here the sequenced sample was CD4+ or CD8+ T cells sorted from blood, taken in a trial of the OX40 agonist ivuxolimab. This chain uses TRBV28 with TRBJ1-2, with no clear D. CDR3 amino acids: CASSRTGLWGYTF. CDR3 coding DNA: TGTGCCAGCAGTCGGACGGGCCTTTGGGGCTACACCTTC.